This T cell receptor (beta chain) was identified during a study of T-cell memory formation after mild COVID-19. Many counts were recorded for this clonotype. The antigen remains unidentified. Findings of the study overall: Shrinking CD4+ clones resided mostly in CM and EM, and CD8+ ones in EMRA. SARS-CoV-2 specificity was not confirmed for second-wave clones peaking on day 37. Day 15 to 85 contracting clones showed balanced CD4/CD8; later expanders leaned CD4+.

UMIs and sample barcodes were carried by the TCR alpha and TCR beta cDNA libraries that 5'RACE produced using constant-segment primers. TCRdb recomputed calls from the 5' RACE reads with MiXCR, one row per CDR3 protein. Here the sample spans approximately 250,000 distinct CDR3 sequences, approximately 15% being singletons. The CDR3 sequence is 15 residues long. After removal of 0 bases from V and 4 bases from J, the junction contained 2 bases not matched to a gene. This chain uses TRBV12-3 or TRBV12-4 with TRBJ2-1, with 8 bases identical to TRBD1. Sequenced material: PBMCs or a T cell subset sorted from them (not recorded which). The sequence was collected from a man between 18 and 35 years old who had mild COVID-19 (a few samples of this study predate the infection). Cell type and time point are not known. The CDR3: CASSLAWTGYNEQFF. The CDR3 bases are TGTGCCAGCAGTTTAGCGTGGACAGGGTACAATGAGCAGTTCTTC.